This T cell receptor (beta chain) is drawn from a study of Ad26.COV2.S vaccination and SARS-CoV-2 variants. This clone was recorded once. Repertoires were generated with immunoSEQ multiplex PCR, while TCRdb's copy carries only in-frame clones and drops some. This table has around 370,000 clones, about 88% appearing once. Treatment here: some 19 received Ad26.COV2.S at low or high dose, single or two shots; about 5 received placebo; per-sample allocation not given. Sampling happened 63 days after the first vaccine or placebo injection. This receptor was taken from a person aged 18-65 years who received the Ad26.COV2.S COVID-19 vaccine or a placebo. Sequencing was performed on peripheral blood, taken in a trial of Ad26.COV2.S vaccine versus placebo.

CDR3 nucleotides: TGTGCCAGCAGTCATAATACCGGGACAGGGGTATCCTACGAGCAGTACTTC. It is translated as CASSHNTGTGVSYEQYF. The J gene is TRBJ2-7, the V gene TRBV11-2, with 10 bases fitting TRBD1. The length of the CDR3 is 17 residues. Germline trimming cut 6 bases from V and 1 base from J; bases unmatched to any gene: 12. Germline V CDR1 and CDR2: SGHAT, FQNNGV.